The clone carrying this TCR beta chain was counted at least ten times. Its specificity is unknown. From germline, CDR1 is SGHAT and CDR2 FQNNGV. CDR3 length equals 14 residues. J lost 7 bases, V lost 4 bases, and 7 bases had no gene match. The data stem from a study of regulatory T cells in long-lasting Graves disease. Overall study: Under 3 months of antithyroid drugs had been taken by newly diagnosed Graves' patients.

The time point was: newly diagnosed GD, antithyroid drugs for less than 3 months. PBMC-derived RNA was used for the TCR library. Under American Thyroid Association guidelines, Graves' disease was diagnosed. Study-wide findings and caveats: Thyroid tissue was not sampled; only peripheral blood was. The study found lower TCR diversity in persistent Graves' patients than in newly diagnosed ones.

Researchers made TCR beta libraries by using iRepertoire HTBI primers and running Arm-PCR on CDR3 regions. TCRdb analysed the multiplex PCR reads with MiXCR anew, one entry per CDR3 protein. This sample yields hundreds of thousands of distinct CDR3 sequences, of which under 20% are seen a single time; around a sixth belongs to the top ten. This sample was also put to use in a study of T cells in Graves' hyperthyroidism and ophthalmopathy.

The V call is TRBV11-2, the J call TRBJ1-5; 7 bases are shared with TRBD1. This receptor was identified in a woman aged 30 to 39 with Graves disease. This sample comprised peripheral blood mononuclear cells (PBMCs), obtained at new diagnosis, from a patient treated with antithyroid drugs. DNA for the CDR3: TGTGCCAGCAGCTCCGGACAGGTTGGCCAGCCCCAGCATTTT. It codes for CASSSGQVGQPQHF.